This TCR beta chain was observed in a study of blood T cell repertoires in COVID-19. Some clones are missing from TCRdb's copy, which holds only in-frame ones; the method was immunoSEQ multiplex PCR. The data show 130,000 or so clones, 70% to 90% seen once. Germline trimming cut 5 bases from V and 4 bases from J; bases unmatched to any gene: 6. The CDR3 is made up of 15 amino acids. CDR1 SGHTA and CDR2 FQGNSA come from the germline V gene. The sequence came from a man in his sixties with acute or convalescent COVID-19. The J gene is TRBJ2-1, the V gene TRBV7-2, with 9 bases identical to TRBD1. Sequencing was performed on peripheral blood. The CDR3 DNA follows: TGTGCCAGCAGCCCGGGACAGGGCCTTTACAATGAGCAGTTCTTC. This codes for CASSPGQGLYNEQFF.